The 15 T cell receptor beta chains in this list originate from one sample, sequenced in a study of response to subunit inactivated influenza vaccine. TCRdb re-called the RT-PCR reads with MiXCR, one entry per CDR3 protein. This sample carries more than 400,000 distinct CDR3 sequences, approximately 11% of them seen once, and the ten largest clones take approximately 12%. This specimen was PBMCs from blood, taken roughly 45 days after vaccination. The receptors were gathered from a man aged 50-60 years who received an inactivated influenza vaccine.

V gene TRBV4-1 combines with J gene TRBJ1-5; D is uncertain. The CDR3 has 16 residues. CDR1 is MGHRA, CDR2 YSYEKL, per germline. Trimming cost V 0 bases and J 6 bases, with 15 bases left between them. Here the CDR3 reads CASSQEGGYTGQPQHF. CDR3 coding DNA: TGCGCCAGCAGCCAAGAAGGAGGGTATACGGGTCAGCCCCAGCATTTT.

This clonotype came up many times. The rearrangement links TRBV12-3 or TRBV12-4 to TRBJ2-3; D is undetermined. Trimming shortened V by 6 bases and J by 4 bases, and 8 bases separated the two germline ends. There are 12 residues in the CDR3. The CDR3 here is CASSSVADTQYF. The DNA of the CDR3 is TGTGCCAGCAGCTCAGTCGCAGATACGCAGTATTTT.

There are a few counts of this clonotype. The genes are TRBV20-1 and TRBJ2-5, with TRBD1 matching 9 bases. The CDR3 contains 15 residues. In germline, CDR1 is DFQATT, CDR2 SNEGSKA (reference sequence). CDR3 loop: CSLTVRDRVKETQYF. Here the CDR3 DNA reads TGCAGCTTAACAGTTAGGGACAGGGTAAAAGAGACCCAGTACTTC.

The chain recombines TRBV6-5 with TRBJ2-5; D not certain. The CDR3 contains 12 residues. The V and J ends lost 2 bases and 5 bases respectively, with 6 bases between them. CDR1 and CDR2 (germline): MNHEY, SVGAGI. CDR3 loop: CASSYRKETQYF. In DNA form, the CDR3 reads TGTGCCAGCAGTTACAGGAAGGAGACCCAGTACTTC.

This clonotype was observed a single time. The CDR3 is CASRSTGTVNTLHF. The CDR3 DNA follows: TGTGCCAGCAGGAGTACCGGGACCGTCAATACCCTCCACTTT. V is TRBV12-3 or TRBV12-4 and J is TRBJ1-6; a weak D match, TRBD1 (5 bases). V dropped 6 bases and J dropped 14 bases, with 20 bases sitting between them. This CDR3 contains 14 residues.

This chain links TRBV24-1 with TRBJ2-5; D gene uncertain. Germline-derived CDR1 and CDR2 are KGHDR and SFDVKD. V was cut by 4 bases and J by 0 bases, with 8 bases left in between. CDR3 length: 14 amino acids. This CDR3 is CATSEGGYQETQYF. The CDR3 DNA reads as TGTGCCACCAGTGAGGGTGGCTACCAAGAGACCCAGTACTTC.

This clonotype has at least ten counts. V is TRBV12-3 or TRBV12-4 and J is TRBJ2-1, with unresolved D. The CDR3 totals 14 residues. Trimming took 6 bases from V and 5 from J, leaving 14 bases between them. As DNA, the CDR3 is TGTGCCAGCAGCCTTGCGGTGTCGGACAATGAGCAGTTCTTC. This translates into CASSLAVSDNEQFF.

This clonotype was counted many times. The chain employs TRBV5-1 and TRBJ2-7; D is perhaps TRBD2 (6 bases). The CDR3 contains 15 residues. The germline V gene has CDR1 SGHRS and CDR2 YFSETQ. V lost 4 bases, J lost 5 bases, and 19 bases lay in between. The CDR3 here is CASSPELGGVNEQYF. The CDR3 region has the DNA TGCGCCAGCAGCCCGGAACTAGGAGGGGTCAACGAGCAGTACTTC.

This clonotype came up a few times. The chain uses TRBV5-5 and TRBJ2-1; TRBD2 matches 9 bases. The CDR3 covers 18 residues. Germline loops: CDR1 SGHKS, CDR2 YYEKEE (reference sequence). Germline trimming cut 0 bases from V and 0 bases from J; bases unmatched to any gene: 7. In nucleotides, the CDR3 is TGTGCCAGCAGCTTGGCCGTAGCGGGGGTAAGCTCCTACAATGAGCAGTTCTTC. This gives the protein CASSLAVAGVSSYNEQFF.

The V call is TRBV2, the J call TRBJ2-7; 11 nucleotides match TRBD2. Germline-derived CDR1 and CDR2 are SNHLY and FYNNEI. Unmatched junction bases numbered 5, after V lost 5 bases and J lost 5 bases. The CDR3 totals 14 residues. The CDR3 DNA sequence: TGTGCCAGCAGTCCCCGGGGACTAGCGGACGAGCAGTACTTC. It specifies CASSPRGLADEQYF.

The rearrangement joins TRBV20-1 to TRBJ2-7, with 7 bases identical to TRBD1. This CDR3 is 14 amino acids long. Germline loops: CDR1 DFQATT, CDR2 SNEGSKA (reference sequence). The trim removed 6 bases at V and 1 base at J, leaving 9 bases unmatched. CDR3 DNA sequence: TGCAGTGCCAAACCCCCGACAGGGTCCTACGAGCAGTACTTC. Encoded protein: CSAKPPTGSYEQYF.

This clonotype was seen a handful of times. This chain joins TRBV28 and TRBJ1-1; 7 positions agree with TRBD1. The CDR3 length is 16 residues. Germline V lookup: CDR1 MDHEN, CDR2 SYDVKM. V was pared by 6 bases and J by 0 bases, with 10 bases of the junction left unmatched. The DNA of the CDR3 is TGTGCCAGCAGCCCTGCGGACAGGTCCATGAACACTGAAGCTTTCTTT. This sequence encodes CASSPADRSMNTEAFF. The full variable domain, completed using reference TRBV28 and TRBJ1-1, is DVKVTQSSRYLVKRTGEKVFLECVQDMDHENMFWYRQDPGLGLRLIYFSYDVKMKEKGDIPEGYSVSREKKERFSLILESASTNQTSMYLCASSPADRSMNTEAFFGQGTRLTVV.

This clonotype has at least ten counts. The J gene is TRBJ2-3, the V gene TRBV5-1, with 8 bases identical to TRBD1. The V gene's germline CDR1 is SGHRS and CDR2 YFSETQ. Losses at the gene ends were 3 bases for V and 6 bases for J; bases not matched to a gene: 9. CDR3 size: 15 residues. DNA of the CDR3: TGCGCCAGCAGCTGGACAGGGACGGCGTTGGATACGCAGTATTTT. It specifies CASSWTGTALDTQYF. The whole variable domain, remainder taken from reference TRBV5-1 and TRBJ2-3, is KAGVTQTPRYLIKTRGQQVTLSCSPISGHRSVSWYQQTPGQGLQFLFEYFSETQRNKGNFPGRFSGRQFSNSRSEMNVSTLELGDSALYLCASSWTGTALDTQYFGPGTRLTVL.

With respect to this clonotype: At one end the junction does not follow the germline gene, possibly because of a read error. This chain connects TRBV10-3 to TRBJ1-4; 10 bases are shared with TRBD1. The germline V gene encodes CDR1 ENHRY and CDR2 SYGVKD. This CDR3 region has 16 residues. In nucleotides, the CDR3 is TGTGCCATCAGTGAGTCGGCGGGACAGGGGAGTGAAAAACTGTCTTTT. It is translated as CAISESAGQGSEKLSF.

The table lists this clonotype with many counts. Here the CDR3 DNA reads TGCAGTGCTAGAACAGATATTTTGACATACGAGCAGTACTTC. It yields the protein CSARTDILTYEQYF. The chain joins TRBV20-1 to TRBJ2-7; D is uncertain. The length of the CDR3 is 14 residues. CDR1 is DFQATT, CDR2 SNEGSKA, per germline (reference sequence). The V end lost 2 bases, the J end lost 4 bases, and 15 bases lay between the germline ends.